This TCR beta chain was sequenced during a study of shared clonotypes between healthy human individuals. Germline loops: CDR1 MNHNS, CDR2 SASEGT. J gave up 1 base and V 7 bases, and 7 bases lay outside the gene matches. There are 15 residues in the CDR3. Profiled with immunoSEQ multiplex PCR; TCRdb holds only in-frame clones, not every one. The table includes 2,500,000 or so clones, more than 80% detected once. The sequence was collected from a man between 18 and 35 years old in good health. The chain recombines TRBV6-1 with TRBJ2-1; 7 nucleotides align to TRBD2. Sequencing input: naive CD4+ T cells sorted from blood. The subset is: CD45RA+ positively selected. CDR3 DNA: TGTGCCAGCAATCCTCGAGCGGGGTCCTACAATGAGCAGTTCTTC. As protein: CASNPRAGSYNEQFF.